What follows are 6 T cell receptor beta chains derived from one specimen sequenced in a study of blood T cell repertoires in COVID-19. The repertoire was sequenced with immunoSEQ multiplex PCR; TCRdb's copy has only in-frame clones and lacks some. In the table there are 250,000 to 350,000 clones, 85% of which are singletons. Sequenced sample: PBMCs or T cells enriched from blood (not recorded which). These receptors came from a woman aged 45-60 years who had recovered from COVID-19.

V gene TRBV19 combines with J gene TRBJ2-2; 7 bases are shared with TRBD2. The CDR3 totals 14 residues. The V gene end was trimmed by 7 bases and the J gene end by 3 bases; junction bases not matched to a gene: 5. CDR1 is LNHDA and CDR2 is SQIVND in the germline V gene (reference sequence). The CDR3: CASTLREDTGELFF. The CDR3 DNA follows: TGTGCCAGTACCCTACGGGAGGACACCGGGGAGCTGTTTTTT.

This chain uses TRBV7-8 with TRBJ2-7, with a possible D match to TRBD2 (5 bases). The germline V gene encodes CDR1 SGHVS and CDR2 FQNEAQ. With 0 bases removed from V and 1 base from J, the gap between germline ends came to 7 bases. This CDR3 has 14 amino acids. The CDR3 protein is CASSLASESYEQYF. As DNA, the CDR3 is TGTGCCAGCAGCTTAGCTAGCGAGTCCTACGAGCAGTACTTC.

In nucleotides, the CDR3 is TGTGCCAGCAGTGACCAAGGCGGGAGTAGAAATGAGCAGTTCTTC. Amino acid sequence: CASSDQGGSRNEQFF. This chain links TRBV6-4 with TRBJ2-1; TRBD2 agrees at 7 bases. Germline trimming cut 2 bases from V and 7 bases from J; bases unmatched to any gene: 8. The CDR3 is 15 residues long. From germline, CDR1 is MRHNA and CDR2 SNTAGT.

The gene calls are TRBV30 and TRBJ1-1, with 7 positions matching TRBD1. The CDR3 consists of 15 residues. CDR1 is GTSNPN, CDR2 SVGIG, per germline (reference sequence). V dropped 1 base and J dropped 2; count of bases not matched to a gene: 7. The CDR3 reads CAWSDLRDRNTEAFF. CDR3 nucleotide sequence: TGTGCCTGGAGTGACCTCCGGGACAGAAACACTGAAGCTTTCTTT.

About this clone itself: Additional DNA sequences in this sample encode the identical CDR3. This chain links TRBV5-1 with TRBJ2-7; perhaps TRBD1 as D (5 bases). The CDR3 runs to 14 residues. Germline V CDR1 and CDR2: SGHRS, YFSETQ. The V gene lost 2 bases and the J gene lost 1 base, with 10 bases spanning the gap. The CDR3: CASSLGQGSYEQYF. CDR3 nucleotides: TGCGCCAGCAGCTTAGGCCAGGGATCCTACGAGCAGTACTTC.

The chain combines TRBV9 with TRBJ2-2, with 8 nucleotides matching TRBD2. The CDR3 is made up of 13 amino acids. After removal of 4 bases from V and 7 bases from J, the junction contained 3 bases not matched to a gene. CDR1 and CDR2 from the germline V gene are SGDLS and YYNGEE. The CDR3 spells CASSTLAVGELFF. The CDR3 DNA follows: TGTGCCAGCAGCACACTAGCGGTCGGGGAGCTGTTTTTT.